The 20 T cell receptor beta chains reported below all come from one sample, sequenced in a study of shared clonotypes between healthy human individuals. Data came from immunoSEQ multiplex PCR; TCRdb stores just in-frame clones and leaves some out. This repertoire shows 2 million to 3 million clones, more than 85% found once; its top ten account for roughly 0.36%. The sequenced sample consisted of naive CD4+ T cells from PBMCs. As to subset: CD45RA+ positively selected. These receptors were taken from a man younger than 35 in good health. Some clones in this sample may be carry-over from other donors' samples.

The V gene is TRBV4-3, the J gene TRBJ1-1; D is ambiguous. The CDR3 covers 14 residues. V was clipped by 3 bases and J by 4 bases, with 12 bases between them. Germline V gene data show CDR1 as LGHNA and CDR2 as YSLEER. The CDR3 protein is CASSQRSLSTEAFF. Here the CDR3 DNA reads TGCGCCAGCAGCCAGCGCAGTCTGAGCACTGAAGCTTTCTTT.

J is TRBJ2-7 and V is TRBV28; TRBD1 or TRBD2 may be the D gene (5 bases each). The CDR3 has 15 amino acids. The V gene lost 6 bases and the J gene lost 3 bases, with 18 bases spanning the gap. Germline V gene data show CDR1 as MDHEN and CDR2 as SYDVKM. The CDR3 region is CASRGTGSGHYEQYF. CDR3 sequence (DNA): TGTGCCAGCAGGGGGACGGGGAGCGGACACTACGAGCAGTACTTC.

The chain employs TRBV29-1 and TRBJ2-6, with D perhaps TRBD1 or TRBD2 (5 bases each). Trimming pared 7 bases from V and 4 bases from J, leaving 11 bases between. Germline assignment: CDR1 SQVTM and CDR2 ANQGSEA. This CDR3 region has 13 residues. CDR3 nucleotides: TGCAGCGCCAGGGAGTCCGGGGCCAACGTCCTGACTTTC. Protein product: CSARESGANVLTF.

V usage is TRBV4-3 and J usage is TRBJ2-2, with D possibly being TRBD1 (5 bases). Germline-derived CDR1 and CDR2 are LGHNA and YSLEER. Trimming left V 0 bases short and J 5 bases short, with 7 bases between. CDR3 length: 14 residues. This CDR3 reads CASSQDRGTGELFF. CDR3 DNA sequence: TGCGCCAGCAGCCAAGATAGGGGAACCGGGGAGCTGTTTTTT.

The J gene is TRBJ2-7, the V gene TRBV5-6, with D perhaps TRBD1 or TRBD2 (7 bases each). V was pared by 4 bases and J by 4 bases, with 24 bases between. Per germline, CDR1 SGHDT and CDR2 YYEEEE. This CDR3 region has 17 residues. This CDR3 reads CASSQNPGGVTYYEQYF. The CDR3 DNA is TGTGCCAGCAGCCAAAACCCAGGGGGGGTCACCTATTACGAGCAGTACTTC.

With regard to this clone: The sample contains more than one DNA sequence encoding this CDR3. The chain has TRBV5-1 and TRBJ2-5, with D perhaps matching TRBD1 (5 bases). The V end was cut by 2 bases, the J end by 2 bases, with 7 bases between. This CDR3 has 13 amino acids. Germline V gene lookup returns CDR1 SGHRS and CDR2 YFSETQ. CDR3 in DNA: TGCGCCAGCAGCTTCGACAGTCAAGAGACCCAGTACTTC. Its translation: CASSFDSQETQYF.

The V gene is TRBV7-2, the J gene TRBJ2-1, with D possibly matching TRBD2 (6 bases). Trimming removed 5 bases at V and 9 bases at J, with 17 bases between. CDR1 SGHTA and CDR2 FQGNSA come from the germline V gene. This CDR3 has 14 amino acids. CDR3 amino acids: CASSRGGFRGEQFF. The CDR3 bases are TGTGCCAGCAGCCGGGGAGGTTTTAGAGGTGAGCAGTTCTTC.

This clone was observed a single time. The V gene is TRBV12-5, the J gene TRBJ1-2; 10 positions match TRBD1. CDR3 length: 14 residues. Losses at the gene ends were 6 bases for V and 3 bases for J; bases not matched to a gene: 4. Germline V gene data show CDR1 as LGHNT and CDR2 as FRNRAP. This CDR3 is CASGGDRGDYGYTF. The CDR3 region has the DNA TGTGCTAGTGGAGGGGACAGGGGAGACTATGGCTACACCTTC.

In the case of this clone: Other DNA sequences of this sample code for an identical CDR3. The gene calls are TRBV6-5 and TRBJ2-7; 7 bases are shared with TRBD1. Trimming removed 6 bases from V and 0 bases from J; junction bases left unmatched: 5. The germline V gene has CDR1 MNHEY and CDR2 SVGAGI. There are 14 residues in the CDR3. The CDR3 region is CASSRQGASYEQYF. The DNA for the CDR3 is TGTGCCAGCAGCCGACAGGGCGCCTCCTACGAGCAGTACTTC.

Details on this clone: The same CDR3 is also encoded by other DNA sequences in this sample. This chain joins TRBV28 and TRBJ2-7; 9 bases map to TRBD2. The germline V gene has CDR1 MDHEN and CDR2 SYDVKM. This CDR3 contains 14 residues. Germline trimming cut 4 bases from V and 2 bases from J; bases unmatched to any gene: 3. This CDR3 reads CASSSPSGTYEQYF. CDR3 sequence (DNA): TGTGCCAGCAGTTCACCTAGCGGGACCTACGAGCAGTACTTC.

The chain combines TRBV9 with TRBJ2-3; TRBD2 matches at 8 bases. Trimming removed 2 bases from V and 6 bases from J; junction bases left unmatched: 8. Germline CDR1 SGDLS, CDR2 YYNGEE. The CDR3 is 15 residues long. The CDR3 region has the DNA TGTGCCAGCAGCGTTCTAGCGGGCCATCGGGATACGCAGTATTTT. Its translation is CASSVLAGHRDTQYF. Filled out from reference TRBV9 and TRBJ2-3, the complete variable domain reads DSGVTQTPKHLITATGQRVTLRCSPRSGDLSVYWYQQSLDQGLQFLIQYYNGEERAKGNILERFSAQQFPDLHSELNLSSLELGDSALYFCASSVLAGHRDTQYFGPGTRLTVL.

A note on this clone: Distinct nucleotide sequences in the sample also encode this CDR3. This rearrangement joins TRBV5-1 to TRBJ2-5; D unclear. CDR1 is SGHRS and CDR2 is YFSETQ in the germline V gene. This CDR3 comprises 13 residues. The V and J ends lost 0 bases and 3 bases respectively, with 6 bases between them. The CDR3 coding sequence is TGCGCCAGCAGCTTGGCTGGAAAAGAGACCCAGTACTTC. This gives the protein CASSLAGKETQYF.

This clone was counted at least ten times. The chain is built from TRBV2 and TRBJ1-5; D perhaps matches TRBD1 (6 bases). Germline V CDR1 and CDR2: SNHLY, FYNNEI. Trimming pared 4 bases from V and 5 bases from J, leaving 12 bases between. The CDR3 spans 14 residues. The CDR3 nucleotides read TGTGCCAGCAGTGTACAGGGATCCCATCAGCCCCAGCATTTT. Its protein product is CASSVQGSHQPQHF.

This sequence joins TRBV5-1 and TRBJ2-2; D is undetermined. Germline-derived CDR1 and CDR2 are SGHRS and YFSETQ. Trimming stripped 5 bases from V and 0 bases from J, with 11 bases between. CDR3 size: 15 residues. The DNA for the CDR3 is TGCGCCAGCAGACTCCTCACCACGAACACCGGGGAGCTGTTTTTT. Translation gives CASRLLTTNTGELFF.

The chain joins TRBV29-1 to TRBJ1-1; D unresolved. CDR3 length: 14 residues. CDR1 is SQVTM, CDR2 ANQGSEA, per germline. V lost 7 bases to trimming and J lost 3 bases, with 18 bases between them. CDR3 coding DNA: TGCAGCGCCACCCCCCAGACGGAATACACTGAAGCTTTCTTT. Residues: CSATPQTEYTEAFF.

About this clone itself: An end of the junction does not agree with germline; a read error may underlie this. In the same sample, other DNA sequences code for this CDR3. The rearrangement links TRBV7-2 to TRBJ2-1; tentatively, D is TRBD2 (6 bases). Germline-derived CDR1 and CDR2 are SGHTA and FQGNSA. This CDR3 is built from 13 residues. CDR3 loop: CASSLAEGGEQFF. CDR3 DNA: TGTGCCAGCAGTTTAGCGGAAGGAGGTGAGCAGTTCTTC.

This chain connects TRBV6-5 to TRBJ2-3, with a tentative D call TRBD1 (5 bases). Germline values: CDR1 MNHEY, CDR2 SVGAGI. CDR3 length: 15 residues. Trimming took off 2 bases at V and 3 bases at J, with 12 bases between the two ends. The CDR3: CASSYRQGNTDTQYF. CDR3 nucleotide sequence: TGTGCCAGCAGTTACAGGCAGGGAAATACAGATACGCAGTATTTT.

Here the CDR3 reads CASSALGPGQGPYEQYF. Written as DNA, the CDR3 is TGTGCCAGCAGTGCCCTAGGCCCGGGACAGGGACCCTACGAGCAGTACTTC. The chain couples TRBV6-1 to TRBJ2-7; 9 bases map to TRBD1. V shed 4 bases and J 2 bases; nucleotides not matched to a gene: 12. Germline V lookup: CDR1 MNHNS, CDR2 SASEGT. The CDR3 spans 17 residues.

The V gene is TRBV7-9, the J gene TRBJ2-1; 9 nucleotides match TRBD2. Per germline, CDR1 SEHNR and CDR2 FQNEAQ (reference sequence). Trimming removed 1 base from V and 9 bases from J; junction bases left unmatched: 7. This CDR3 region has 15 residues. The CDR3 nucleotides read TGTGCCAGCAGCTTAGTTGGACTAGCGAGGCGTGAGCAGTTCTTC. Residues: CASSLVGLARREQFF.

The chain joins TRBV2 to TRBJ2-7; either TRBD1 or TRBD2 may fit D (5 bases each). The V gene's germline CDR1 is SNHLY and CDR2 FYNNEI. This CDR3 region has 12 residues. V dropped 11 bases and J dropped 5 bases, with 16 bases sitting between them. The CDR3 here is CAGRGVNHEQYF. CDR3 DNA sequence: TGTGCCGGCCGAGGGGTAAATCACGAGCAGTACTTC.